The clone carrying this T cell receptor (beta chain) turned up a few times. Germline CDR1 KGHSH, CDR2 LQKENI. CDR3 length: 12 amino acids. Trimming removed 3 bases from V and 9 bases from J, with 11 bases in between. This sample was included in a study of blood T cell repertoires in COVID-19. Data came from immunoSEQ multiplex PCR; TCRdb stores just in-frame clones and leaves some out. Of about 200,000 clones in the sample, just under 85% were seen once. A Seattle source enrolled patients during active infection and followed them longitudinally. This TCR was sampled from a man aged 60 to 69 with COVID-19, enrolled during active disease. Sequenced material: peripheral blood. This chain uses TRBV18 with TRBJ1-1, with D maybe TRBD1 (5 bases). The DNA of the CDR3 is TGTGCCAGCTCACCCCAGGGTAAGCAAGCTTTCTTT. Protein sequence: CASSPQGKQAFF. Together with reference TRBV18 and TRBJ1-1, the CDR3 gives the full variable domain: NAGVMQNPRHLVRRRGQEARLRCSPMKGHSHVYWYRQLPEEGLKFMVYLQKENIIDESGMPKERFSAEFPKEGPSILRIQQVVRGDSAAYFCASSPQGKQAFFGQGTRLTVV.